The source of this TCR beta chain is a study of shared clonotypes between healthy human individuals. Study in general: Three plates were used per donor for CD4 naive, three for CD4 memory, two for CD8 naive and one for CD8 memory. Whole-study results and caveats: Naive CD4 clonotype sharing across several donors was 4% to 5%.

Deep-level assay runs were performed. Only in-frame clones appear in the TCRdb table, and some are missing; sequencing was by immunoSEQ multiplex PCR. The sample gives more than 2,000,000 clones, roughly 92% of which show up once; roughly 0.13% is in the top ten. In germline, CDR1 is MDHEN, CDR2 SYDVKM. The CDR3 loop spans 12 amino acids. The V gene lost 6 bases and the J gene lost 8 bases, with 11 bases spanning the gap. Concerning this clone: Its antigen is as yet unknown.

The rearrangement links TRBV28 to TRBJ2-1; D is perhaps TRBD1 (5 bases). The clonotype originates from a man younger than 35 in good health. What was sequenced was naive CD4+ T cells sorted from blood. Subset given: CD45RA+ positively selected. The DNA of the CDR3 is TGTGCCAGCAGCCTGGCAGGGTATGAGCAGTTCTTC. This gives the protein CASSLAGYEQFF.